This T cell receptor (beta chain) was retrieved from a study of Ad26.COV2.S vaccination and SARS-CoV-2 variants. Turning to the study itself: The donor was enrolled in the Ad26.COV2.S arm of the COV1001 trial. The vaccine Ad26.COV2.S was put into the muscle once, or twice with 56 days between.

The V gene lost 5 bases and the J gene lost 9 bases, with 15 bases spanning the gap. The CDR3 extends over 13 amino acids. Germline-derived CDR1 and CDR2 are SGHTA and FQGTGA. Overall study results and limits: Following vaccination, spike-specific CD8+ and CD4+ T cell responses reportedly exhibited substantial breadth.

Treatment specified: some 20 received Ad26.COV2.S at low or high dose, single or two shots; about 5 received placebo; per-sample allocation not given. It was on day 63 after the first vaccine or placebo injection that samples were taken. Immunization relied on an Ad26 vector, which expressed Wuhan-strain SARS-CoV-2 spike. In the case of this clone: Its matching antigen is unknown.

Assay: immunoSEQ multiplex PCR; the TCRdb copy retains only in-frame clones and omits some. The table lists about 350,000 clones, 75% to 90% of them singletons. The TCR originated in a person between 18 and 60 years old who received the Ad26.COV2.S COVID-19 vaccine or a placebo. The sample was peripheral blood, taken in a trial of Ad26.COV2.S vaccine versus placebo. V usage is TRBV7-3 and J usage is TRBJ2-3, with a possible D match to TRBD1 (6 bases). CDR3 DNA sequence: TGTGCCAGCAGCCCGGACCCACAGGGCACGCAGTATTTT. Protein: CASSPDPQGTQYF.